This TCR beta chain was captured by sequencing in a study of T cells after yellow fever vaccination. TCRdb passed the 5' RACE reads through MiXCR, listing each CDR3 protein once. The sample has hundreds of thousands of distinct CDR3 sequences; approximately 13% are singletons. V was trimmed by 5 bases and J by 1 base, leaving 10 bases between them. From germline, CDR1 is ENHRY and CDR2 SYGVKD. This CDR3 is built from 14 residues. The source is a man between 25 and 39 years old who received the YFV17D yellow fever vaccine. This chain joins TRBV10-3 and TRBJ2-3, with D possibly matching TRBD2 (5 bases). Sample: PBMCs, taken on the day of the yellow fever booster vaccination. This chain's CDR3 is CAISQDLGTDTQYF. In DNA form, the CDR3 reads TGTGCCATCAGTCAGGACTTGGGCACAGATACGCAGTATTTT.